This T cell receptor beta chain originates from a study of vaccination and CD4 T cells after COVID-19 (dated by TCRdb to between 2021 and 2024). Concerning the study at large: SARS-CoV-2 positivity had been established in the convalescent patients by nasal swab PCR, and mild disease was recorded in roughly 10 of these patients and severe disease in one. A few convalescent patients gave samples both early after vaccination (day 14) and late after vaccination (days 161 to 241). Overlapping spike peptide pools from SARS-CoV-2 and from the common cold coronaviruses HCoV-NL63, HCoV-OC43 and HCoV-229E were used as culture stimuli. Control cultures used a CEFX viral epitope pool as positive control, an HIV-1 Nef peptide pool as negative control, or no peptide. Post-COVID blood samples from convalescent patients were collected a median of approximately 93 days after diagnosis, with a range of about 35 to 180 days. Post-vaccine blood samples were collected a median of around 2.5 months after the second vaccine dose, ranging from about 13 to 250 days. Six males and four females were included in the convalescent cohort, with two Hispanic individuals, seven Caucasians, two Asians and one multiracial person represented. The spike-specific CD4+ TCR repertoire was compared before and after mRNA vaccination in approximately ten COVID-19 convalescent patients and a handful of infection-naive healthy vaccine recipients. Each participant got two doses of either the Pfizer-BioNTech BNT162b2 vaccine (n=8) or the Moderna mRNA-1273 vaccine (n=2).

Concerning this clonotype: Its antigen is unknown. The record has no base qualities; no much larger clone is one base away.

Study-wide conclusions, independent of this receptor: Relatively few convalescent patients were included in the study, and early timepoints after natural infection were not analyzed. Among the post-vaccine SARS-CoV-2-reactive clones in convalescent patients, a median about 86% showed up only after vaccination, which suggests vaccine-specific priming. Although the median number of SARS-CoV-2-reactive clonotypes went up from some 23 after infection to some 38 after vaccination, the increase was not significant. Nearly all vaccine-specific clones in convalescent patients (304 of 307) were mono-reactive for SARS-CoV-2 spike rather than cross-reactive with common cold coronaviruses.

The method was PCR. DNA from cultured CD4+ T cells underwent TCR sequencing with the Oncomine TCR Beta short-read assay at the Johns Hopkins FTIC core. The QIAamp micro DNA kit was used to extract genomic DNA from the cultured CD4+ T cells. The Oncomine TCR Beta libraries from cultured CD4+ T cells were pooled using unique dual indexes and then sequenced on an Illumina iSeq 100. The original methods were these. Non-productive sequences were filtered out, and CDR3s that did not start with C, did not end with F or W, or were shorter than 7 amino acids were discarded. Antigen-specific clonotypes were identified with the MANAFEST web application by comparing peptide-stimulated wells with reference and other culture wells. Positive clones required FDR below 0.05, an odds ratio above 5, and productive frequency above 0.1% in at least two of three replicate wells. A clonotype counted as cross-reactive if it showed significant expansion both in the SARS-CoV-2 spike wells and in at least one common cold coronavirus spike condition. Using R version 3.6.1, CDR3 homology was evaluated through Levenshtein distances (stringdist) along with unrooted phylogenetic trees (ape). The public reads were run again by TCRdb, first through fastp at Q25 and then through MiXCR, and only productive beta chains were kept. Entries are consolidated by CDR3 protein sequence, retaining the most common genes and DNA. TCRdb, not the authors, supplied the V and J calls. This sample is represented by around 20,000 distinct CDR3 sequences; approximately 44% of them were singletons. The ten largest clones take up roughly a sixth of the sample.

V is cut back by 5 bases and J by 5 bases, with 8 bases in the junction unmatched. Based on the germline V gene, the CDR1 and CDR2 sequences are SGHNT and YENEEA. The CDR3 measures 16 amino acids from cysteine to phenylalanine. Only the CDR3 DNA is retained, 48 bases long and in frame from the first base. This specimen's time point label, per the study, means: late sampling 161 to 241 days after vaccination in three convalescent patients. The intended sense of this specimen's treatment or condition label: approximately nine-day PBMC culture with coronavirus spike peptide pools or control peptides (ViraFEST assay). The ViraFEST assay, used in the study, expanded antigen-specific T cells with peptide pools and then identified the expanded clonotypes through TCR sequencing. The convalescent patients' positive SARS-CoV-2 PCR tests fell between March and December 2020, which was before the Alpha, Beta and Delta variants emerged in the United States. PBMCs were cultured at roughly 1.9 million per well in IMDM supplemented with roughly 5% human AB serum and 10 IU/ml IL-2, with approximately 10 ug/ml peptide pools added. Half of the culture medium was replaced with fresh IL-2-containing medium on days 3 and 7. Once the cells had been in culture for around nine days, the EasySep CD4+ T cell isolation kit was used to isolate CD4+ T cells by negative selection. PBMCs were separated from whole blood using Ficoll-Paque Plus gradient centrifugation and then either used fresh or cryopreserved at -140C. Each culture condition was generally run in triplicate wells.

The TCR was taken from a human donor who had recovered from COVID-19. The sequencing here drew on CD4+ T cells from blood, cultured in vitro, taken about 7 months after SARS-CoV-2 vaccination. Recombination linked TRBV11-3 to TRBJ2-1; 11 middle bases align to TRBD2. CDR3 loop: CASSIHASGGNNEQFF. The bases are TGTGCCAGCAGCATTCATGCTAGCGGGGGGAACAATGAGCAGTTCTTC.